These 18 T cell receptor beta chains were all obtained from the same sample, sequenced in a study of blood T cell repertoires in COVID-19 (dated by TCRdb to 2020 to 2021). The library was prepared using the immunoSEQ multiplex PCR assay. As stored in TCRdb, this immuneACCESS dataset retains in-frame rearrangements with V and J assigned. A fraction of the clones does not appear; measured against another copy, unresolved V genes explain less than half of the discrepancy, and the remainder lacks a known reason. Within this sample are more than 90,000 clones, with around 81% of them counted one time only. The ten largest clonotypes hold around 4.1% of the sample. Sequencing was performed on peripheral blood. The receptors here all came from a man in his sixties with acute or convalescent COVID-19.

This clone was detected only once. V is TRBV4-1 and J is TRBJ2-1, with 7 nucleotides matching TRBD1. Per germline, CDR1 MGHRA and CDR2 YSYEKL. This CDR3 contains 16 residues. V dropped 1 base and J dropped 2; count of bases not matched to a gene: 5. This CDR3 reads CASSQATGQTYNEQFF. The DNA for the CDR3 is TGCGCCAGCAGCCAAGCGACGGGACAGACCTACAATGAGCAGTTCTTC.

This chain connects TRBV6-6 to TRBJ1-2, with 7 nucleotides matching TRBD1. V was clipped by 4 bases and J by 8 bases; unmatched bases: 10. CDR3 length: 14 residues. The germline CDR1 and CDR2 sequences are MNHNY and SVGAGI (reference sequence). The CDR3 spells CASSFDRVRGGYTF. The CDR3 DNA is TGTGCCAGCAGTTTCGACAGGGTCAGAGGAGGCTACACCTTC.

The CDR3 DNA is TGTGCCAGCAGTTACTCGGGACTAGCGGGAGTCTACAATGAGCAGTTCTTC. Residues: CASSYSGLAGVYNEQFF. The J gene is TRBJ2-1, the V gene TRBV6-2 or TRBV6-3; 14 bases fit TRBD2. CDR1 and CDR2 (germline): MNHEY, SVGEGT. The CDR3 consists of 17 residues. The junction had 1 base not matched to a gene; V was cut back by 0 bases and J by 3 bases.

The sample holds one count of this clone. CDR3 protein: CASSPKEGGDYNSPLHF. As DNA, the CDR3 is TGTGCCAGCTCACCAAAGGAAGGGGGAGACTATAATTCACCCCTCCACTTT. The chain has TRBV18 and TRBJ1-6; a weak D match, TRBD1 (6 bases). The CDR3 is 17 residues long. V lost 2 bases and J 3 bases, leaving 14 bases between the germline ends. The V gene's germline CDR1 is KGHSH and CDR2 LQKENI.

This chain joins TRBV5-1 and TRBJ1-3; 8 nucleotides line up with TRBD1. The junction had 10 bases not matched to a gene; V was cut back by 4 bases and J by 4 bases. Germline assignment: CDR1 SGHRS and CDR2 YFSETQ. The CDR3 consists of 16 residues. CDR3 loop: CASSPIGQGLGNTIYF. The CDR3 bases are TGCGCCAGCAGCCCCATCGGACAGGGCCTGGGAAACACCATATATTTT.

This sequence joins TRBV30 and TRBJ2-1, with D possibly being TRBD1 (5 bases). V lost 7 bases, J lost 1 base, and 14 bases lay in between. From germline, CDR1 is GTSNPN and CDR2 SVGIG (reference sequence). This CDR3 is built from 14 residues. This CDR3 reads CALSPRVSYNEQFF. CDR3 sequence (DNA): TGTGCCTTATCCCCCAGGGTATCCTACAATGAGCAGTTCTTC.

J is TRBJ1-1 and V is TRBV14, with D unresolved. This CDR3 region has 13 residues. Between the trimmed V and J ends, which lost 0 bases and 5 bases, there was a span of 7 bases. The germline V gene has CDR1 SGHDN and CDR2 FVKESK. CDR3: CASSQEGRTEAFF. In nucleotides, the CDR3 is TGTGCCAGCAGCCAAGAAGGGAGAACTGAAGCTTTCTTT. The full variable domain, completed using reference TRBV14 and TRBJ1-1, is EAGVTQFPSHSVIEKGQTVTLRCDPISGHDNLYWYRRVMGKEIKFLLHFVKESKQDESGMPNNRFLAERTGGTYSTLKVQPAELEDSGVYFCASSQEGRTEAFFGQGTRLTVV.

The DNA of the CDR3 is TGTGCCATCAGCGCCAGGGGCTCCGATCGGAATCAGCCCCAGCATTTT. Its translation: CAISARGSDRNQPQHF. The chain recombines TRBV10-3 with TRBJ1-5; possible D gene TRBD1, 6 bases. Germline lookup yields CDR1 ENHRY and CDR2 SYGVKD. The CDR3 consists of 16 residues. Between the trimmed V and J ends, which lost 6 bases and 4 bases, there was a span of 19 bases.

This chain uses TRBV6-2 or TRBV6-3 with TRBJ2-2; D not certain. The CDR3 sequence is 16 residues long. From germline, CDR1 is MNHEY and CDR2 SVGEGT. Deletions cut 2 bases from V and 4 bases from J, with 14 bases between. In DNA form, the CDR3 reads TGTGCCAGCAGTTACCGGAGATTACCGGTCACCGGGGAGCTGTTTTTT. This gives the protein CASSYRRLPVTGELFF.

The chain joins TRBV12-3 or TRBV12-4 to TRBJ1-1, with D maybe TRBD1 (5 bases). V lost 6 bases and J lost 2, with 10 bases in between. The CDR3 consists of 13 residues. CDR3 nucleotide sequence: TGTGCCAGCAGGTTTGACAGCAACACTGAAGCTTTCTTT. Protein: CASRFDSNTEAFF.

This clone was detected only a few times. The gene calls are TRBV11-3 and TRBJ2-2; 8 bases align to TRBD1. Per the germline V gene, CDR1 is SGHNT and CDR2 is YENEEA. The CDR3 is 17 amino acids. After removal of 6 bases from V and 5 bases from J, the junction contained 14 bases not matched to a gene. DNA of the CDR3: TGTGCCAGCAGTCCTCAGATGGGGACAGGAAGGACCGGGGAGCTGTTTTTT. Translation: CASSPQMGTGRTGELFF.

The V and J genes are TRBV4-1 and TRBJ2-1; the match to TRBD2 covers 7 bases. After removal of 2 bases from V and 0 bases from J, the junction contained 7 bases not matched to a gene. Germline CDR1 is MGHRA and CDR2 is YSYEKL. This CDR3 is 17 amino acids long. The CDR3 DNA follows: TGCGCCAGCAGCCAACCTTCTAGCGGTAGCTCCTACAATGAGCAGTTCTTC. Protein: CASSQPSSGSSYNEQFF.

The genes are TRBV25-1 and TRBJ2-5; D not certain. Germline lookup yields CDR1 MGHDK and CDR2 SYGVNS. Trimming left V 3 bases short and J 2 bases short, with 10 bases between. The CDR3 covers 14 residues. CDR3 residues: CASSDSSAQETQYF. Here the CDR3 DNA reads TGTGCCAGCAGTGACAGCAGCGCACAAGAGACCCAGTACTTC. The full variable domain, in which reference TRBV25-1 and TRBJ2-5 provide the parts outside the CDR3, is EADIYQTPRYLVIGTGKKITLECSQTMGHDKMYWYQQDPGMELHLIHYSYGVNSTEKGDLSSESTVSRIRTEHFPLTLESARPSHTSQYLCASSDSSAQETQYFGPGTRLLVL.

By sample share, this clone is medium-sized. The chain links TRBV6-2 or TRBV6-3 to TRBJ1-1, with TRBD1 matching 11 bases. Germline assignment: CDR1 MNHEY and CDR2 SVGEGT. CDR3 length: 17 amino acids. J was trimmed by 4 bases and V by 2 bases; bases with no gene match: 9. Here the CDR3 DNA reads TGTGCCAGCAGTTACCGCCTGGGACAGGGGGATGCCACTGAAGCTTTCTTT. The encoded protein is CASSYRLGQGDATEAFF.

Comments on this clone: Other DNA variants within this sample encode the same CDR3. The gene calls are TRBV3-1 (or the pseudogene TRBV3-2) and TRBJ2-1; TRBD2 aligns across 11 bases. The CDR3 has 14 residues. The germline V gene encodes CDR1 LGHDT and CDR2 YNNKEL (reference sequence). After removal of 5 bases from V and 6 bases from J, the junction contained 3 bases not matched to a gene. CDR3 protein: CASSSLAGGNEQFF. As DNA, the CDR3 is TGTGCCAGCAGCTCTCTAGCGGGAGGCAATGAGCAGTTCTTC.

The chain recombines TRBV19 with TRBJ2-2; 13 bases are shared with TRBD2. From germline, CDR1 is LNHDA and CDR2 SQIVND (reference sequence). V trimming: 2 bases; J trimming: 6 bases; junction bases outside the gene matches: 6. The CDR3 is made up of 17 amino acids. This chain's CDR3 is CASSIRGTSGTPGELFF. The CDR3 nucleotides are TGTGCCAGTAGTATACGGGGGACTAGCGGGACCCCCGGGGAGCTGTTTTTT.

CDR3 loop: CASSQVSSTQYF. The CDR3 DNA reads as TGCGCCAGCAGCCAAGTCTCCTCTACGCAGTATTTT. The genes are TRBV4-1 and TRBJ2-3; D ambiguous. The CDR3 is 12 residues long. Trimming took 1 base from V and 8 from J, leaving 7 bases between them. In germline, CDR1 is MGHRA, CDR2 YSYEKL.

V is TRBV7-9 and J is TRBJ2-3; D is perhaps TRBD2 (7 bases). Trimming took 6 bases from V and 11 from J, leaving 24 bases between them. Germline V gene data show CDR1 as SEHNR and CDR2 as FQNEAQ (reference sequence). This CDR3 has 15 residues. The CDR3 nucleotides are TGTGCCAGCAGTCCTAGGGGGGGCCGCCTCCCCTGGCAGTATTTT. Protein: CASSPRGGRLPWQYF.